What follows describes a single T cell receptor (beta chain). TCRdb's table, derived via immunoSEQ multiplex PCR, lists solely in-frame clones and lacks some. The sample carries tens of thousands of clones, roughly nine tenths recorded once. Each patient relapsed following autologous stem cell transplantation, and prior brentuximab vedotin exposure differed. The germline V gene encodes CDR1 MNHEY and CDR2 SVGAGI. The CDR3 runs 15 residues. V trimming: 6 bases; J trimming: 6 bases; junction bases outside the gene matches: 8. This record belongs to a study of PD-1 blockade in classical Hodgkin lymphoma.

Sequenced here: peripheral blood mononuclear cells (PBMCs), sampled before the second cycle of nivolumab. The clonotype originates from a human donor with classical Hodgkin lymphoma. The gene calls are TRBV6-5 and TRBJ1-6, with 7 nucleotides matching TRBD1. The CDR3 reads CASRLPGTANSPLHF. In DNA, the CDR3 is TGTGCCAGCAGATTGCCCGGGACAGCTAATTCACCCCTCCACTTT.